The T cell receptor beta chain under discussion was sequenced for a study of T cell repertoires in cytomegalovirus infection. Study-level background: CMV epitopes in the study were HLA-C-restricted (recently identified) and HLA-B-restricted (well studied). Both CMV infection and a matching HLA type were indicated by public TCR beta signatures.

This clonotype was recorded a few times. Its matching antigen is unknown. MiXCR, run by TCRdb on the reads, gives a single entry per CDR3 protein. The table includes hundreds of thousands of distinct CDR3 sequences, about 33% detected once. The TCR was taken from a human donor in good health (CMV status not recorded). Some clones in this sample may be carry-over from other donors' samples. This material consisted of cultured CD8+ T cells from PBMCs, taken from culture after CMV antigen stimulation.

The CDR3, as DNA: TGTGCCAGCAGCGACACAGGGCTACAAGAGACCCAGTACTTC. It codes for CASSDTGLQETQYF. The chain is built from TRBV27 and TRBJ2-5, with D perhaps matching TRBD1 (6 bases). V lost 6 bases and J 2 bases, leaving 13 bases between the germline ends. Germline V gene lookup returns CDR1 MNHEY and CDR2 SMNVEV (reference sequence). The length of the CDR3 is 14 residues.